One and the same sample provided the 21 T cell receptor beta chains below, sequenced in a study of cytomegalovirus exposure and HLA in healthy donors. The PCR contained 60 Vbeta and 13 Jbeta primers. Libraries were prepared by immunoSEQ multiplex PCR; TCRdb keeps only in-frame clonotypes and omits some of them. Among some 93,000 clones listed, about 79% were seen once. The sample comprised PBMCs. The receptors derive from a middle-aged man in good health and CMV-seronegative.

The chain is built from TRBV4-1 and TRBJ2-2; perhaps TRBD1 as D (6 bases). Germline V CDR1 and CDR2: MGHRA, YSYEKL. V was clipped by 1 base and J by 4 bases, with 16 bases between them. This CDR3 region has 17 residues. The CDR3 bases are TGCGCCAGCAGCCAAGTGGCTTTCAGGGGACCCACCGGGGAGCTGTTTTTT. It translates to CASSQVAFRGPTGELFF.

This chain joins TRBV29-1 and TRBJ2-3; 14 positions agree with TRBD2. The V segment lost 7 bases and the J segment 4 bases; nucleotides outside the gene matches: 10. CDR3 length: 16 residues. The germline CDR1 and CDR2 sequences are SQVTM and ANQGSEA. The CDR3 region has the DNA TGCAGCGCCACGACCTGGACTAGCGGGAGGCCAGATACGCAGTATTTT. It yields the protein CSATTWTSGRPDTQYF.

The chain joins TRBV6-6 to TRBJ2-1; weak D call: TRBD2 (6 bases). CDR3 size: 12 residues. Germline V gene data show CDR1 as MNHNY and CDR2 as SVGAGI (reference sequence). CDR3 loop: CAGGNPAGEQFF. The CDR3 nucleotides are TGTGCGGGCGGGAACCCCGCCGGGGAGCAGTTCTTC.

This chain joins TRBV5-1 and TRBJ2-3, with D possibly TRBD2 on 6 matching bases. CDR3 size: 16 residues. The V and J ends lost 4 bases and 8 bases respectively, with 23 bases between them. Germline V gives CDR1 SGHRS, CDR2 YFSETQ. The DNA of the CDR3 is TGCGCCAGCAGCCTCGCCCCTAGCGACGACGGGGGTACGCAGTATTTT. Translation gives CASSLAPSDDGGTQYF.

V gene TRBV2 combines with J gene TRBJ1-2; TRBD1 matches 12 bases. Germline V CDR1 and CDR2: SNHLY, FYNNEI. V dropped 6 bases and J dropped 1; count of bases not matched to a gene: 12. CDR3 length equals 18 residues. In DNA, the CDR3 is TGTGCCAGCAGCCAACCCGGGACAGGGGGCCTCGGTAACTATGGCTACACCTTC. Encoded protein: CASSQPGTGGLGNYGYTF.

The chain recombines TRBV25-1 with TRBJ2-4, with D possibly matching TRBD2 (5 bases). Deletions cut 1 base from V and 0 bases from J, with 16 bases between. The CDR3 extends over 18 amino acids. Germline CDR1 is MGHDK and CDR2 is SYGVNS. The CDR3 region has the DNA TGTGCCAGCAGTGAATTTAGTCCGGGGAACGTAGCCAAAAACATTCAGTACTTC. Its protein product is CASSEFSPGNVAKNIQYF.

On this clone itself: At one end the junction does not follow the germline gene, possibly because of a read error. V usage is TRBV5-6 and J usage is TRBJ2-7; 11 nucleotides match TRBD1. The length of the CDR3 is 15 residues. Germline lookup yields CDR1 SGHDT and CDR2 YYEEEE. CDR3: CASSLRLGTGGISAF. As DNA, the CDR3 is TGTGCCAGCAGCTTGCGATTAGGGACAGGGGGTATCTCGGCGTTT.

The rearrangement joins TRBV7-2 to TRBJ2-2; 8 bases match TRBD2. This CDR3 is 16 amino acids long. J was trimmed by 2 bases and V by 4 bases; bases with no gene match: 6. Germline V CDR1 and CDR2: SGHTA, FQGNSA. The CDR3 nucleotides read TGTGCCAGCAGCTCTCCGGGACTAGTTAACACCGGGGAGCTGTTTTTT. Protein sequence: CASSSPGLVNTGELFF.

The J gene is TRBJ2-7, the V gene TRBV6-6; 10 nucleotides align to TRBD2. Germline-derived CDR1 and CDR2 are MNHNY and SVGAGI (reference sequence). The CDR3 spans 15 residues. Trimming removed 0 bases from V and 3 bases from J; junction bases left unmatched: 2. In DNA, the CDR3 is TGTGCCAGCAGTTACTCGGTAGCGGGAGGCTACGAGCAGTACTTC. Its translation is CASSYSVAGGYEQYF.

The chain carries TRBV25-1 and TRBJ1-2; D may be TRBD1 (5 bases). CDR3 length equals 15 residues. V was cut by 10 bases and J by 7 bases, with 25 bases left in between. Looked up from germline, CDR1 is MGHDK and CDR2 is SYGVNS. The CDR3 protein is CATGLGGGGFRGYTF. CDR3 in DNA: TGTGCCACCGGCCTGGGCGGGGGAGGATTCCGTGGCTACACCTTC.

The chain recombines TRBV28 with TRBJ2-3, with D maybe TRBD1 (6 bases). V lost 7 bases, J lost 1 base, and 12 bases lay in between. CDR3 length: 14 residues. CDR1 is MDHEN, CDR2 SYDVKM, per germline. DNA for the CDR3: TGTGCCAGCAAAGTGGGACAAGGCACAGATACGCAGTATTTT. It translates to CASKVGQGTDTQYF.

This clone was seen only a few times. This chain's CDR3 is CAIGHPGLAGDEQYF. CDR3 bases: TGTGCCATCGGGCACCCGGGACTAGCGGGCGACGAGCAGTACTTC. This chain links TRBV10-3 with TRBJ2-7, with TRBD2 identical over 12 bases. V gave up 8 bases and J gave up 5 bases; unmatched junction bases: 10. The length of the CDR3 is 15 residues. Germline V lookup: CDR1 ENHRY, CDR2 SYGVKD.

This clone was observed once. This chain connects TRBV11-3 to TRBJ2-3; 11 nucleotides match TRBD2. The ends lost 5 bases at V and 2 bases at J; junction bases unmatched: 6. Germline-derived CDR1 and CDR2 are SGHNT and YENEEA. The CDR3 loop spans 16 amino acids. The CDR3 DNA sequence: TGTGCCAGCAGCGCCGGGACTAGCGGATTCACAGATACGCAGTATTTT. Encoded protein: CASSAGTSGFTDTQYF.

The chain couples TRBV10-3 to TRBJ2-1; TRBD2 aligns across 12 bases. V shed 0 bases and J 6 bases; nucleotides not matched to a gene: 6. The CDR3 runs to 17 residues. Germline V gene data show CDR1 as ENHRY and CDR2 as SYGVKD. The CDR3 DNA reads TGTGCCATCAGTGAGTCAGCTTGGACTAGCGGGATCAATGAGCAGTTCTTC. It yields the protein CAISESAWTSGINEQFF.

This clone showed up just once. The CDR3 nucleotides read TGTGCCAGCAGTAACAGGGGCTCTGGGGCCAACGTCCTGACTTTC. Protein product: CASSNRGSGANVLTF. V and J are TRBV9 and TRBJ2-6; 7 bases agree with TRBD1. V was clipped by 5 bases and J by 0 bases; unmatched bases: 2. The CDR3 length is 15 residues. Germline CDR1 is SGDLS and CDR2 is YYNGEE.

The V gene is TRBV5-4, the J gene TRBJ2-7; 7 nucleotides match TRBD2. The V gene end was trimmed by 3 bases and the J gene end by 2 bases; junction bases not matched to a gene: 8. Germline CDR1 is SGHNT and CDR2 is YYREEE (reference sequence). The CDR3 runs to 15 residues. CDR3 amino acids: CASSSDLGRAYEQYF. The CDR3 DNA reads as TGTGCCAGCAGCTCGGACTTAGGGAGGGCCTACGAGCAGTACTTC.

The chain couples TRBV30 to TRBJ1-3; weak D call: TRBD1 (5 bases). Germline V gives CDR1 GTSNPN, CDR2 SVGIG (reference sequence). This CDR3 comprises 12 residues. Trimming stripped 4 bases from V and 2 bases from J, with 6 bases between. Here the CDR3 DNA reads TGTGCCTGGAAAGGGGCTGGAAACACCATATATTTT. Amino acid sequence: CAWKGAGNTIYF.

V usage is TRBV2 and J usage is TRBJ2-7, with 11 bases fitting TRBD2. CDR3 length equals 15 residues. Germline values: CDR1 SNHLY, CDR2 FYNNEI. Trimming took 3 bases from V and 6 from J; bases not matched to a gene: 7. For the CDR3, the DNA is TGTGCCAGCAGTGAGCAGTCCCTAGCGGGAGGCGAGCAGTACTTC. This sequence encodes CASSEQSLAGGEQYF.

This chain links TRBV7-3 with TRBJ2-7, with 7 bases lining up with TRBD1. This CDR3 has 14 residues. The germline gives CDR1 SGHTA, CDR2 FQGTGA. With 5 bases clipped from V and 3 bases from J, the junction kept 7 bases outside the gene matches. The DNA for the CDR3 is TGTGCCAGCAGCCCTACCCGGGACAGCTACGAGCAGTACTTC. It yields the protein CASSPTRDSYEQYF.

The chain recombines TRBV28 with TRBJ1-2; 8 bases are a match to TRBD1. Germline CDR1 is MDHEN and CDR2 is SYDVKM. The ends lost 10 bases at V and 2 bases at J; junction bases unmatched: 12. CDR3 length: 15 amino acids. CDR3 residues: CATNDQTGANYGYTF. DNA of the CDR3: TGTGCCACCAACGATCAGACAGGGGCCAACTATGGCTACACCTTC.

This chain connects TRBV2 to TRBJ2-5; D not certain. The CDR3 length is 14 residues. Germline CDR1 SNHLY, CDR2 FYNNEI. V was cut by 6 bases and J by 1 base, with 12 bases left in between. The CDR3 DNA reads as TGTGCCAGCAGCTCGAATGTAGTCCAAGAGACCCAGTACTTC. Translation gives CASSSNVVQETQYF.